The T cell receptor (beta chain) under discussion was sequenced for a study of shared clonotypes between healthy human individuals. Findings of the study overall: Clonotypes that were shared across several donors made up roughly 5% of naive CD4 clonotypes. Few donors restricted represented genetic and exposure-history diversity. Sequencing depth was a factor that was expected to affect clonotype sharing among donors.

The ends lost 5 bases at V and 3 bases at J; junction bases unmatched: 9. CDR3 size: 16 residues. Per germline, CDR1 MGHRA and CDR2 YSYEKL. Comment on this clone: Its antigen is still unknown.

Assay used: immunoSEQ multiplex PCR; TCRdb lists only in-frame clones, some missing. The sample holds approximately 530,000 clones, approximately 95% seen once. Sequencing input: naive CD4+ T cells sorted from blood. As to subset: CD45RA+ positively selected. V usage is TRBV4-1 and J usage is TRBJ2-7; 11 nucleotides align to TRBD2. The TCR comes from a woman in her twenties or thirties in good health. The CDR3 loop reads CASSSISGRGYYEQYF. DNA of the CDR3: TGCGCCAGCAGCTCCATTAGCGGGAGGGGGTACTACGAGCAGTACTTC.